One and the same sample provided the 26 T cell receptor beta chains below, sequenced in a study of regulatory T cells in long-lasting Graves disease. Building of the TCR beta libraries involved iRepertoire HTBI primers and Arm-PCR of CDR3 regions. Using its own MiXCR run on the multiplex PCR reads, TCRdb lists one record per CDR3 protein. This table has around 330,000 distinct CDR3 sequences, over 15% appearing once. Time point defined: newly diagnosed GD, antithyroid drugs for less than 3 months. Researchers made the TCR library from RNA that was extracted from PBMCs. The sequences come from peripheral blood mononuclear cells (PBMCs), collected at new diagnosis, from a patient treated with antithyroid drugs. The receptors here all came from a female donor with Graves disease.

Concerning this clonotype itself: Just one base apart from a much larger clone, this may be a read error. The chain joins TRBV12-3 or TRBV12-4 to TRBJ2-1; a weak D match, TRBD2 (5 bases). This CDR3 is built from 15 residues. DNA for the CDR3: TGTGCCAGCAGTATAGCGCGACTATCTGGCTATGAGCAGTTCTTC. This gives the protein CASSIARLSGYEQFF.

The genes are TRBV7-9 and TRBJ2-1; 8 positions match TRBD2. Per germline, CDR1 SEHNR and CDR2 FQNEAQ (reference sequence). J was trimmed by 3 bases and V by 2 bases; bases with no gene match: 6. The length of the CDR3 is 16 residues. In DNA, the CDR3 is TGTGCCAGCAGCTTAAGCTTTAGCGGGGACTACAATGAGCAGTTCTTC. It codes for CASSLSFSGDYNEQFF.

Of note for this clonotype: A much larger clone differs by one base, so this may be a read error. The CDR3 loop reads CASSLWTSGGGDNEQFF. In DNA form, the CDR3 reads TGTGCCAGCAGTTTATGGACTAGCGGGGGCGGAGACAATGAGCAGTTCTTC. This rearrangement joins TRBV27 to TRBJ2-1; TRBD2 aligns across 13 bases. Trimming took 1 base from V and 5 from J; bases not matched to a gene: 5. This CDR3 is 17 amino acids long. The V gene's germline CDR1 is MNHEY and CDR2 SMNVEV (reference sequence).

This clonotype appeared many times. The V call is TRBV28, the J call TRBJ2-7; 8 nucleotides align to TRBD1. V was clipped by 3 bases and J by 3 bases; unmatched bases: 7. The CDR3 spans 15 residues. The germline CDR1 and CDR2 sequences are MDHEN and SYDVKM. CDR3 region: CASSLSSGGSYEQYF. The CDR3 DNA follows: TGTGCCAGCAGTTTGTCATCAGGGGGCAGCTACGAGCAGTACTTC.

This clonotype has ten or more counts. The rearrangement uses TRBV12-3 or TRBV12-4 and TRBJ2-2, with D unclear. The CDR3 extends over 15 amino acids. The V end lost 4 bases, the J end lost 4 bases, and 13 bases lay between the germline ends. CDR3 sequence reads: CASSSSRSRTGELFF. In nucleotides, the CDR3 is TGTGCCAGCAGTTCTAGTCGGTCGCGCACCGGGGAGCTGTTTTTT.

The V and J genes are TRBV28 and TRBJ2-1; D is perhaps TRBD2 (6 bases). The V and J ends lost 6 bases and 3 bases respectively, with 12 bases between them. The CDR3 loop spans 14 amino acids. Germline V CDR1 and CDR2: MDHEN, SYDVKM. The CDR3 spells CASRPTSSYNEQFF. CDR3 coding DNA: TGTGCCAGCAGACCGACTAGTAGCTACAATGAGCAGTTCTTC.

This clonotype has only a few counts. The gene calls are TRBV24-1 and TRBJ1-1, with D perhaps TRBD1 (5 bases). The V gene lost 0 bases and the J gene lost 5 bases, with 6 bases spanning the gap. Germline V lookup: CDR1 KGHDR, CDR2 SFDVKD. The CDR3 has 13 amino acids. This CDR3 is CATSDLGATEAFF. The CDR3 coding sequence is TGTGCCACCAGTGATTTGGGGGCAACTGAAGCTTTCTTT.

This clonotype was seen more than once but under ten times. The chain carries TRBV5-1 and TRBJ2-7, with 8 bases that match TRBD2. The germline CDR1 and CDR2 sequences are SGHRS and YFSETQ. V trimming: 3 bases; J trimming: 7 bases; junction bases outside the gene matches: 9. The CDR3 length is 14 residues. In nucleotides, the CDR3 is TGCGCCAGCAGCTCAGCTACCGGGAGGGCGGAGCAGTACTTC. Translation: CASSSATGRAEQYF. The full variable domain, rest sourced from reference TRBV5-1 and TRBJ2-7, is KAGVTQTPRYLIKTRGQQVTLSCSPISGHRSVSWYQQTPGQGLQFLFEYFSETQRNKGNFPGRFSGRQFSNSRSEMNVSTLELGDSALYLCASSSATGRAEQYFGPGTRLTVT.

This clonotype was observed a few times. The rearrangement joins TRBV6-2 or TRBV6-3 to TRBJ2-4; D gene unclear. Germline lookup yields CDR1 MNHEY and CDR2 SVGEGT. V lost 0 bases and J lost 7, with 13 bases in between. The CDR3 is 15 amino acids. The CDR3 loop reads CASSYSSDEENIQYF. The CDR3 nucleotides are TGTGCCAGCAGTTACTCTTCGGATGAGGAGAACATTCAGTACTTC.

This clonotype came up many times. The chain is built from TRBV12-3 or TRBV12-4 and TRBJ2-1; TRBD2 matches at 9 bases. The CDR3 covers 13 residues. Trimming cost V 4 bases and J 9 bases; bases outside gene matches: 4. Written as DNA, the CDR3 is TGTGCCAGCAGTTCGAGACTAGCGGCTGAGCAGTTCTTC. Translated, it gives CASSSRLAAEQFF.

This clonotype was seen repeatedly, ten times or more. CDR3 sequence (DNA): TGCAGTGCTCCGACCGGGACTAGCGGGGATAGAGGGACCCAGTACTTC. Translated, it gives CSAPTGTSGDRGTQYF. This chain links TRBV20-1 with TRBJ2-5, with 13 bases lining up with TRBD2. The V gene's germline CDR1 is DFQATT and CDR2 SNEGSKA (reference sequence). J lost 7 bases, V lost 5 bases, and 13 bases had no gene match. This CDR3 is 16 amino acids long.

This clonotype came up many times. Here the CDR3 DNA reads TGCAGCGCTAAAAGGGAGTTAGGAGACGAGCAGTACTTC. Translating it yields CSAKRELGDEQYF. The chain joins TRBV29-1 to TRBJ2-7; weak D call: TRBD2 (5 bases). V was clipped by 7 bases and J by 5 bases, with 18 bases between them. Germline values: CDR1 SQVTM, CDR2 ANQGSEA. This CDR3 has 13 residues.

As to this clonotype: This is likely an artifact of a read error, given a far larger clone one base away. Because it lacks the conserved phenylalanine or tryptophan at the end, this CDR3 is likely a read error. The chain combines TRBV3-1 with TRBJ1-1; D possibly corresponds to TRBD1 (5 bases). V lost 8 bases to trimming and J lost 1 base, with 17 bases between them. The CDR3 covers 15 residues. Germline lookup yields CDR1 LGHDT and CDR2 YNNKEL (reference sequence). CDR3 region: CASRILQGRNTEAFL. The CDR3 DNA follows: TGTGCCAGCCGGATACTGCAGGGTAGGAACACTGAAGCTTTCCTT.

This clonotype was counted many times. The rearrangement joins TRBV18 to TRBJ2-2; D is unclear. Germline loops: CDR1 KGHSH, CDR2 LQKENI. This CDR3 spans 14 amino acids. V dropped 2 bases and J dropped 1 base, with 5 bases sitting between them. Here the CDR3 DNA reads TGTGCCAGCTCACCAACACAGAACACCGGGGAGCTGTTTTTT. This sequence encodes CASSPTQNTGELFF. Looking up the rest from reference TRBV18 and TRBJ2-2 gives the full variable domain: NAGVMQNPRHLVRRRGQEARLRCSPMKGHSHVYWYRQLPEEGLKFMVYLQKENIIDESGMPKERFSAEFPKEGPSILRIQQVVRGDSAAYFCASSPTQNTGELFFGEGSRLTVL.

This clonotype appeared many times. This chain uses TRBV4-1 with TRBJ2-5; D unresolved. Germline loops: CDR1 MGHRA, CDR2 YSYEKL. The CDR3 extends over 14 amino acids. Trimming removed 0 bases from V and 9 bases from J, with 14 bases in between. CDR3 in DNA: TGCGCCAGCAGCCAAGAGGAAAACCCGGCGGCCCAGTACTTC. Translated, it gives CASSQEENPAAQYF.

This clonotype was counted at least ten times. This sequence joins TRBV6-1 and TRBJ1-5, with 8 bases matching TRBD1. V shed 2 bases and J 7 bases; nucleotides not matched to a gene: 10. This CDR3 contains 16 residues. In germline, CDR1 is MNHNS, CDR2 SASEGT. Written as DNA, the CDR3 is TGTGCCAGCAGTGAATTGCCCGACAGGGGTGGACAGCCCCAGCATTTT. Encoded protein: CASSELPDRGGQPQHF.

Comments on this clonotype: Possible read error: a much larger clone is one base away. This CDR3 reads CASSLEGSVEKPFF. CDR3 DNA: TGTGCCAGCAGTTTAGAAGGGTCGGTCGAAAAACCGTTTTTT. This chain links TRBV12-3 or TRBV12-4 with TRBJ1-4; the D is unclear. The CDR3 consists of 14 residues.

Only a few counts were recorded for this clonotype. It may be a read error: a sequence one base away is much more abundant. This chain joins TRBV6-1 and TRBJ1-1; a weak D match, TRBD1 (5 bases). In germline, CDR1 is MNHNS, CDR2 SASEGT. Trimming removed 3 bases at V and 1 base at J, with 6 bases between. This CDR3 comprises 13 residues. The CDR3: CASSDRENTEAFF. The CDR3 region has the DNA TGTGCCAGCAGTGACAGGGAGAACACTGAAGCTTTCTTT.

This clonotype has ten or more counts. The chain's CDR3 is CAWSSQGGSQPQHF. The CDR3 coding sequence is TGTGCCTGGAGTTCGCAAGGGGGATCTCAGCCCCAGCATTTT. The V call is TRBV30, the J call TRBJ1-5; D may be TRBD1 (6 bases). CDR1 GTSNPN and CDR2 SVGIG come from the germline V gene (reference sequence). Trimming left V 2 bases short and J 6 bases short, with 14 bases between. The length of the CDR3 is 14 residues.

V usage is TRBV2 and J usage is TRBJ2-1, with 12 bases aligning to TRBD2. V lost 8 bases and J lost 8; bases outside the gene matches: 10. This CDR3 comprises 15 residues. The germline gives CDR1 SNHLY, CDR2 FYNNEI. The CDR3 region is CASSRLAGGEDEQFF. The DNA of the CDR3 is TGTGCCAGCTCCCGGCTAGCGGGAGGGGAGGATGAGCAGTTCTTC. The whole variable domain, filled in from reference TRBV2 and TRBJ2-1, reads EPEVTQTPSHQVTQMGQEVILRCVPISNHLYFYWYRQILGQKVEFLVSFYNNEISEKSEIFDDQFSVERPDGSNFTLKIRSTKLEDSAMYFCASSRLAGGEDEQFFGPGTRLTVL.

The CDR3 spells CASSLLDREDWQPQHF. The CDR3 region has the DNA TGTGCCAGCAGTTTATTGGACAGGGAAGACTGGCAGCCCCAGCATTTT. The genes are TRBV28 and TRBJ1-5; 8 nucleotides align to TRBD1. Germline CDR1 and CDR2: MDHEN and SYDVKM. This CDR3 has 16 amino acids. V shed 1 base and J 7 bases; nucleotides not matched to a gene: 9.

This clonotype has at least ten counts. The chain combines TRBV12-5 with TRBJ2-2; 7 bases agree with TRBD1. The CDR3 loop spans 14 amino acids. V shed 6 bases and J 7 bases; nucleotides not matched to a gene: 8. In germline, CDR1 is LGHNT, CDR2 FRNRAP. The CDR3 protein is CASGPTGLYGELFF. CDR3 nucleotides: TGTGCTAGTGGCCCGACAGGGTTATACGGGGAGCTGTTTTTT.

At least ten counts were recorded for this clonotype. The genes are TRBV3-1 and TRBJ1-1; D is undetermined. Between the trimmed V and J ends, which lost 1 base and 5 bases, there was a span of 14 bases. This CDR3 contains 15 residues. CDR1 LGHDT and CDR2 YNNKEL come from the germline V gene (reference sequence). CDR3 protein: CASSQGGRVRTEAFF. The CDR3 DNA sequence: TGTGCCAGCAGCCAAGGTGGGAGGGTGCGGACTGAAGCTTTCTTT.

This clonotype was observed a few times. The CDR3 DNA reads as TGTGCCACCAGTGAAGCGACAGGGAGGCAGTACTTC. Protein product: CATSEATGRQYF. J is TRBJ2-5 and V is TRBV24-1, with TRBD1 as a possible D gene (7 bases). Germline V gene sequence: CDR1 KGHDR, CDR2 SFDVKD. With 4 bases removed from V and 11 bases from J, the gap between germline ends came to 13 bases. The CDR3 contains 12 residues.

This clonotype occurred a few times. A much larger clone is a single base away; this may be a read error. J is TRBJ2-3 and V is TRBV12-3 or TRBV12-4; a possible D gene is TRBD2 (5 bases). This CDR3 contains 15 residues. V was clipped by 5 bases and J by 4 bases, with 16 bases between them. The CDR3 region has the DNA TGTGCCAGCAGTGGAATAACGAGGGTCGCAGATACGCAGTATTTT. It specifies CASSGITRVADTQYF.

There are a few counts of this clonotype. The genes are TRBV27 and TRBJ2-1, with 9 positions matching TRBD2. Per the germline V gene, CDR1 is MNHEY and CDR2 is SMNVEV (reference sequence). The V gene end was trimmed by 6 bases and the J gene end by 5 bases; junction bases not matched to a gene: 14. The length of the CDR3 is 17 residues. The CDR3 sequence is CASSLLAGTLPHNEQFF. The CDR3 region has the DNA TGTGCCAGCAGCCTGCTAGCGGGGACCCTCCCCCACAATGAGCAGTTCTTC.